Sequencing of this TCR beta chain was carried out in a study of shared clonotypes between healthy human individuals. There were only Caucasian adults among the donors, and all lived in Nashville, Tennessee. Per the authors' pipeline: Sequence data from immunoSEQ were junction-only and lacked quality scores; consequently, filtering differed. Profiled with immunoSEQ multiplex PCR; TCRdb holds only in-frame clones, not every one. The DNA gave D and trimming, while V, J and clone size come from that table. The table includes 2 million to 2.5 million clones, 80% to 95% detected once. The CDR3 totals 13 residues. Germline lookup yields CDR1 GTSNPN and CDR2 SVGIG (reference sequence). V was cut by 4 bases and J by 5 bases, with 12 bases left in between.

The source of this sequence is a man younger than 35 in good health. Some clones in this sample may be carry-over from other donors' samples. The chain links TRBV30 to TRBJ2-1, with TRBD2 as a possible D gene (5 bases). The sample was naive CD4+ T cells from PBMCs. Specified subset: CD45RA+ positively selected. CDR3 region: CAWNPGLHNEQFF. CDR3 nucleotides: TGTGCCTGGAACCCGGGATTACACAATGAGCAGTTCTTC.